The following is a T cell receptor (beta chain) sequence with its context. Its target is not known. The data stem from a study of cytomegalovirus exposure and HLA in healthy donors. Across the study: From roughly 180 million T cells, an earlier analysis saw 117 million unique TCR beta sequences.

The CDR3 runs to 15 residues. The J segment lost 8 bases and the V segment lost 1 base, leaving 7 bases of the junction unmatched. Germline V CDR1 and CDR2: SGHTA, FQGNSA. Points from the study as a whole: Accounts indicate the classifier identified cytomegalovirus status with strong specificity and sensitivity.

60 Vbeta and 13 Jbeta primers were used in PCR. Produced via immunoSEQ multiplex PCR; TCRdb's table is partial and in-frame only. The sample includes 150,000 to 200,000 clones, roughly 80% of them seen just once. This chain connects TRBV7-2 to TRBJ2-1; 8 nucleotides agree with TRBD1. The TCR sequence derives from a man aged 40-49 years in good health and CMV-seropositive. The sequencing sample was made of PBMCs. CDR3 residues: CASSLGFRGHDEQFF. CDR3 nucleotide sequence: TGTGCCAGCAGCTTAGGCTTCAGGGGGCATGATGAGCAGTTCTTC. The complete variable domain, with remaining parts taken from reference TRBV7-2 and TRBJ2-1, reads GAGVSQSPSNKVTEKGKDVELRCDPISGHTALYWYRQSLGQGLEFLIYFQGNSAPDKSGLPSDRFSAERTGGSVSTLTIQRTQQEDSAVYLCASSLGFRGHDEQFFGPGTRLTVL.